The 18 T cell receptor beta chains below come from one sample, sequenced in a study of cytomegalovirus exposure and HLA in healthy donors. Assay: immunoSEQ multiplex PCR; the TCRdb copy retains only in-frame clones and omits some. In the table there are more than 110,000 clones, about 95% of which are singletons. Sample: PBMCs. The receptors originated from a man aged 18 to 35 in good health and CMV-seropositive.

This chain uses TRBV6-1 with TRBJ1-5; TRBD1 is a possible D gene (5 bases). Germline CDR1 reads MNHNS; CDR2 reads SASEGT. The CDR3 length is 13 residues. V lost 6 bases and J lost 6, with 12 bases in between. The CDR3 loop is CASSAQVGQPQHF. Written as DNA, the CDR3 is TGTGCCAGCAGCGCACAGGTTGGTCAGCCCCAGCATTTT.

This chain uses TRBV6-5 with TRBJ2-1; the D gene is possibly TRBD1 (7 bases). CDR1 is MNHEY and CDR2 is SVGAGI in the germline V gene. The CDR3 runs to 16 residues. Trimming removed 4 bases from V and 3 bases from J, with 16 bases in between. The CDR3 reads CASSSTRDSFYNEQFF. CDR3 bases: TGTGCCAGCAGTTCTACGCGGGACAGCTTCTACAATGAGCAGTTCTTC.

This clone was picked up one time. The rearrangement uses TRBV4-1 and TRBJ2-7; TRBD1 matches at 11 bases. The length of the CDR3 is 15 residues. Per the germline V gene, CDR1 is MGHRA and CDR2 is YSYEKL. With 4 bases clipped from V and 4 bases from J, the junction kept 6 bases outside the gene matches. In DNA, the CDR3 is TGCGCCAGCAGCCTCGGCGGGACAGGGGGTTACGAGCAGTACTTC. Translation: CASSLGGTGGYEQYF.

The chain combines TRBV28 with TRBJ1-2; the D gene is possibly TRBD1 (6 bases). The germline gives CDR1 MDHEN, CDR2 SYDVKM. The CDR3 has 13 residues. The V gene lost 5 bases and the J gene lost 3 bases, with 10 bases spanning the gap. CDR3 DNA sequence: TGTGCCAGCAGTGTACAGGGTTACTATGGCTACACCTTC. Protein product: CASSVQGYYGYTF.

A remark on this clone: A junction boundary mismatches the germline segment, possibly from a read error. V is TRBV6-6 and J is TRBJ2-2; a possible D gene is TRBD2 (5 bases). This CDR3 is 14 amino acids long. Looked up from germline, CDR1 is MNHNY and CDR2 is SVGAGI (reference sequence). CDR3 in DNA: TGTGCCAGCACTTACGTCGGGAACTTGGGGGAGCTGTTTTTT. Translated: CASTYVGNLGELFF.

J is TRBJ2-2 and V is TRBV10-3; D uncertain. The V gene's germline CDR1 is ENHRY and CDR2 SYGVKD. This CDR3 comprises 15 residues. Trimming took 2 bases from V and 7 from J, leaving 14 bases between them. CDR3 protein: CAISERGGNVGELFF. DNA of the CDR3: TGTGCCATCAGTGAGCGAGGTGGAAACGTCGGGGAGCTGTTTTTT.

This sequence joins TRBV28 and TRBJ1-1; D is unresolved. Per germline, CDR1 MDHEN and CDR2 SYDVKM. The V end was cut by 5 bases, the J end by 0 bases, with 10 bases between. The length of the CDR3 is 14 residues. In nucleotides, the CDR3 is TGTGCCAGCAGTGAACACAAGATGAACACTGAAGCTTTCTTT. It specifies CASSEHKMNTEAFF. Complete variable domain (other parts from reference TRBV28 and TRBJ1-1): DVKVTQSSRYLVKRTGEKVFLECVQDMDHENMFWYRQDPGLGLRLIYFSYDVKMKEKGDIPEGYSVSREKKERFSLILESASTNQTSMYLCASSEHKMNTEAFFGQGTRLTVV.

This sequence joins TRBV11-2 and TRBJ1-2; 8 nucleotides line up with TRBD1. Germline lookup yields CDR1 SGHAT and CDR2 FQNNGV. The CDR3 length is 14 residues. With V trimmed by 0 bases and J by 6 bases, 3 bases remained unmatched. CDR3 nucleotide sequence: TGTGCCAGCAGCTTAGAGGCAGGGGGCAATGGCTACACCTTC. Protein product: CASSLEAGGNGYTF.

This sequence joins TRBV2 and TRBJ2-5, with D perhaps TRBD1 (6 bases). The CDR3 is 13 amino acids. Germline V gives CDR1 SNHLY, CDR2 FYNNEI. V lost 5 bases, J lost 1 base, and 8 bases lay in between. CDR3 protein: CASSRDTQETQYF. DNA for the CDR3: TGTGCCAGCAGTCGGGACACCCAAGAGACCCAGTACTTC.

This clone was recorded once. Germline and junction disagree at one end, which may indicate a read error. The rearrangement uses TRBV7-8 and TRBJ1-5; the D is unclear. CDR3 length: 13 residues. In germline, CDR1 is SGHVS, CDR2 FQNEAQ. The CDR3: CASSSDSNQPQHF. The DNA of the CDR3 is TGTGCCAGCAGCTCCGATAGCAATCAACCCCAGCATTTT. The entire variable domain, with the rest obtained from reference TRBV7-8 and TRBJ1-5, is as follows: GAGVSQSPRYKVAKRGQDVALRCDPISGHVSLFWYQQALGQGPEFLTYFQNEAQLDKSGLPSDRFFAERPEGSVSTLKIQRTQQEDSAVYLCASSSDSNQPQHFGDGTRLSIL.

This rearrangement joins TRBV10-3 to TRBJ1-2, with no clear D. This CDR3 is built from 16 residues. The V end was cut by 5 bases, the J end by 8 bases, with 24 bases between. Germline values: CDR1 ENHRY, CDR2 SYGVKD. CDR3 nucleotides: TGTGCCATCAGTAGTCGGGAAGACGTGAGGCAAAACGGCTACACCTTC. This encodes CAISSREDVRQNGYTF.

The chain couples TRBV10-3 to TRBJ1-2, with a possible D match to TRBD1 (5 bases). The CDR3 loop spans 14 amino acids. Deletions cut 6 bases from V and 4 bases from J, with 15 bases between. Germline CDR1 and CDR2: ENHRY and SYGVKD. CDR3 coding DNA: TGTGCCATCAGCCACGACAGTCTAGTCTATGGCTACACCTTC. Amino acid sequence: CAISHDSLVYGYTF.

The table lists this clone with a count of one. The rearrangement uses TRBV4-1 and TRBJ2-7, with 9 bases fitting TRBD2. This CDR3 comprises 15 residues. Germline V gives CDR1 MGHRA, CDR2 YSYEKL. V shed 2 bases and J 3 bases; nucleotides not matched to a gene: 5. CDR3 bases: TGCGCCAGCAGCCAAATCGGACTAGCGAACTACGAGCAGTACTTC. Its translation is CASSQIGLANYEQYF.

This chain links TRBV4-1 with TRBJ1-1, with D tentatively TRBD1 (5 bases). V lost 0 bases and J lost 6, with 14 bases in between. This CDR3 contains 15 residues. Germline assignment: CDR1 MGHRA and CDR2 YSYEKL. This CDR3 is CASSQDSARGAEAFF. CDR3 nucleotide sequence: TGCGCCAGCAGCCAAGATTCAGCGCGGGGGGCTGAAGCTTTCTTT.

This clone was counted once. The chain joins TRBV28 to TRBJ2-7, with 10 bases that match TRBD2. The length of the CDR3 is 13 residues. Looked up from germline, CDR1 is MDHEN and CDR2 is SYDVKM. V was pared by 7 bases and J by 3 bases, with 3 bases of the junction left unmatched. For the CDR3, the DNA is TGTGCCAGCAAGACTAGCGGGTTCTACGAGCAGTACTTC. Translating it yields CASKTSGFYEQYF.

V and J are TRBV15 and TRBJ2-7; D is ambiguous. Germline V gene sequence: CDR1 LNHNV, CDR2 YYDKDF (reference sequence). This CDR3 comprises 14 residues. The V and J ends lost 0 bases and 2 bases respectively, with 8 bases between them. CDR3 DNA sequence: TGTGCCACCAGCAGAGAGGCCACCACCTACGAGCAGTACTTC. It specifies CATSREATTYEQYF.

This clone came up once. V gene TRBV7-2 combines with J gene TRBJ2-5, with 8 bases that match TRBD2. The V and J ends lost 3 bases and 5 bases, in that order; junction bases with no gene match: 8. The CDR3 runs 15 residues. Germline V gives CDR1 SGHTA, CDR2 FQGNSA. The CDR3 is CASSFSGRAGETQYF. DNA for the CDR3: TGTGCCAGCAGCTTCTCCGGGAGGGCCGGGGAGACCCAGTACTTC.

The J gene is TRBJ2-7, the V gene TRBV5-1, with TRBD1 matching over 9 bases. The ends lost 0 bases at V and 6 bases at J; junction bases unmatched: 4. The CDR3 covers 14 residues. In germline, CDR1 is SGHRS, CDR2 YFSETQ. CDR3 loop: CASSLGGQGGEQYF. As DNA, the CDR3 is TGCGCCAGCAGCTTGGGGGGACAGGGCGGCGAGCAGTACTTC.